The present T cell receptor (beta chain) was sequenced within a study of CD8 T cells in ankylosing spondylitis. This CDR3 is 16 amino acids long. The V gene's germline CDR1 is SGHNT and CDR2 YYREEE (reference sequence). V lost 4 bases and J lost 2; bases outside the gene matches: 9. Findings and limits, study-wide: It appeared that ankylosing spondylitis blood was characterized by a TCR beta motif of several highly homologous variants.

Concerning this clonotype itself: Its antigen is unknown.

MiXCR, applied by TCRdb to the 5' RACE reads, yields one record per CDR3 protein. This repertoire shows about 350,000 distinct CDR3 sequences, roughly 20% found once; its top ten account for around 14%. The clonotype comes from a male donor with ankylosing spondylitis or in good health (not recorded which). Sequenced sample: blood, either unsorted or a sorted T cell fraction (not recorded which). The gene calls are TRBV5-4 and TRBJ2-1, with 7 nucleotides matching TRBD1. The CDR3 nucleotides read TGTGCCAGCAGCGACAGACAGGGCGGGCCCTACAATGAGCAGTTCTTC. As protein: CASSDRQGGPYNEQFF.